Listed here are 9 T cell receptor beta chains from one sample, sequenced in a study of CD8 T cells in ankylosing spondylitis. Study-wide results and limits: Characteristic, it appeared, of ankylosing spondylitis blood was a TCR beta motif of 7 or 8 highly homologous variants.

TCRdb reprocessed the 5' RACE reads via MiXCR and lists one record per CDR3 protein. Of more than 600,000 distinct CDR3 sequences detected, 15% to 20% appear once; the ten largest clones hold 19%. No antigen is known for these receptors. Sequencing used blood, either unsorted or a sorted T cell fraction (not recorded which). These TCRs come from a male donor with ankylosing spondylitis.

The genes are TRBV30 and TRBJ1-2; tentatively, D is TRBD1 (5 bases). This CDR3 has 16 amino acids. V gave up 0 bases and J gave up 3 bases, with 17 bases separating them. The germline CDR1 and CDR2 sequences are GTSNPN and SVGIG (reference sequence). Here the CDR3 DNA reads TGTGCCTGGAGTGTTGGGGGGGGGGGGGGGGACTATGGCTACACCTTC. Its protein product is CAWSVGGGGGDYGYTF.

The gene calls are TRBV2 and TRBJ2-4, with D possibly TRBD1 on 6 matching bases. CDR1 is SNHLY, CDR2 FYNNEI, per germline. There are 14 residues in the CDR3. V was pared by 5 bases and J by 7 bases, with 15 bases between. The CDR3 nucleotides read TGTGCCAGCAGTAAGGGGGACGCTGGGAACATTCAGTACTTC. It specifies CASSKGDAGNIQYF.

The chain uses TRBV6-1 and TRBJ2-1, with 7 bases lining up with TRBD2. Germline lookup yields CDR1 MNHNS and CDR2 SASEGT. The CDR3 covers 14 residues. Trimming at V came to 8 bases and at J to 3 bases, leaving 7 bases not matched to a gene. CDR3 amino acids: CASAPGGRYNEQFF. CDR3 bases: TGTGCCAGCGCTCCGGGAGGCCGCTACAATGAGCAGTTCTTC.

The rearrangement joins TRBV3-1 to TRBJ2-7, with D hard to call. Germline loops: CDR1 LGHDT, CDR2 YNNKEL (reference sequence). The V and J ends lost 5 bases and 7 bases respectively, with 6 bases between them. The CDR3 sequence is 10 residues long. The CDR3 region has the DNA TGTGCCAGCAGCGCTTCGGAGCAGTACTTC. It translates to CASSASEQYF.

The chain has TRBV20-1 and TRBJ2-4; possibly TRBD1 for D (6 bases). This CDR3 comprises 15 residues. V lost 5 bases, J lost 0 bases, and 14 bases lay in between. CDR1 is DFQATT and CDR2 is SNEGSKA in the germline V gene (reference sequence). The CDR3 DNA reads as TGCAGTGCTGAGGACAGAGCCCTAGCCAAAAACATTCAGTACTTC. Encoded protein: CSAEDRALAKNIQYF.

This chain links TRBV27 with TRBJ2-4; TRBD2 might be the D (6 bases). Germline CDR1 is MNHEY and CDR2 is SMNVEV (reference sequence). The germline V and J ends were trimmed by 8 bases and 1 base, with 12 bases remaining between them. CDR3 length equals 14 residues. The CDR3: CASRGRGAKNIQYF. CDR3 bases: TGTGCCAGCCGAGGACGGGGGGCCAAAAACATTCAGTACTTC.

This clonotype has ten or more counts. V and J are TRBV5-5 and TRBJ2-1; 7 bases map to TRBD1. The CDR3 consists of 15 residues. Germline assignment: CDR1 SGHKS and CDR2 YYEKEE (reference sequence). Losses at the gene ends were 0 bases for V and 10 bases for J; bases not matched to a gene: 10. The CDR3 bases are TGTGCCAGCAGCTTGGTGGATGGGACAGTAGGCGAGCAGTTCTTC. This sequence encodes CASSLVDGTVGEQFF.

As DNA, the CDR3 is TGCAGTGCTAGAGAGGTGGCAAGCCTGTTTTTT. This gives the protein CSAREVASLFF. V usage is TRBV20-1 and J usage is TRBJ1-4; no clear D. CDR3 length: 11 residues. Germline loops: CDR1 DFQATT, CDR2 SNEGSKA (reference sequence). Deletions cut 0 bases from V and 14 bases from J, with 10 bases between.

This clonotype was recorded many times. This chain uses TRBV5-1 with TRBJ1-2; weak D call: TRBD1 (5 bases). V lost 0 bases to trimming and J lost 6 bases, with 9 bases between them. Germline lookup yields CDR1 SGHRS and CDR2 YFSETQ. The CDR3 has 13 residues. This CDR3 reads CASSLAGGNGYTF. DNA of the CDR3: TGCGCCAGCAGCTTGGCCGGGGGGAATGGCTACACCTTC.